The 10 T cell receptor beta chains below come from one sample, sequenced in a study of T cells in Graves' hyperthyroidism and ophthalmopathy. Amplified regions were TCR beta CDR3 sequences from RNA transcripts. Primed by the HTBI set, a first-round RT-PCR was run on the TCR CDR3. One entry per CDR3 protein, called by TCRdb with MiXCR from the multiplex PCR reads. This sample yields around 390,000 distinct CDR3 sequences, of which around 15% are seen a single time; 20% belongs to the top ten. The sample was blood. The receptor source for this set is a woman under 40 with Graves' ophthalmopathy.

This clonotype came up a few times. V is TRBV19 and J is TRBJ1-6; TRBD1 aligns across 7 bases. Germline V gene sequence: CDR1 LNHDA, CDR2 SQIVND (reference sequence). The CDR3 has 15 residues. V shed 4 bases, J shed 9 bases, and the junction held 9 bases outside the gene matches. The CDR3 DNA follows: TGTGCCAGTAGTACCGGGGGCAGGGGGTTTTCACCCCTCCACTTT. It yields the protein CASSTGGRGFSPLHF.

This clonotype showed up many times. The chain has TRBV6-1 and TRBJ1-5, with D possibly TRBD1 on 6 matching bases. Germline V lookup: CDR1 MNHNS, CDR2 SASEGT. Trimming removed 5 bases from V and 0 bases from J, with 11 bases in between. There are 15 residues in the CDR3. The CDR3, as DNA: TGTGCCAGCAGTTTCCCGGACAGTAGCAATCAGCCCCAGCATTTT. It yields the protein CASSFPDSSNQPQHF.

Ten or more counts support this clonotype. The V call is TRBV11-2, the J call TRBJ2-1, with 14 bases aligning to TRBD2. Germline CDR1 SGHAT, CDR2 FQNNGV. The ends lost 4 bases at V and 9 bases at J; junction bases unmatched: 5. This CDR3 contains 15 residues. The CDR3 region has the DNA TGTGCCAGCAGCTACGGGACTAGCGGGAGACGTGAGCAGTTCTTC. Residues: CASSYGTSGRREQFF.

DNA for the CDR3: TGCAGCGCGCTCTTGTTCGGTGAAGAGACCCAGTACTTC. It yields the protein CSALLFGEETQYF. The chain couples TRBV29-1 to TRBJ2-5; D not certain. In germline, CDR1 is SQVTM, CDR2 ANQGSEA. V shed 7 bases and J shed 3 bases, with 15 bases lying between them. CDR3 length: 13 amino acids.

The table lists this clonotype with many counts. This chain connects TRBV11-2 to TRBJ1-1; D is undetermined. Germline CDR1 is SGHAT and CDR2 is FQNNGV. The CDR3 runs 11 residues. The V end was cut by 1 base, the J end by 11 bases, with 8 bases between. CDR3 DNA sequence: TGTGCCAGCAGCTTAGTCATGGGGGCTTTCTTT. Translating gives CASSLVMGAFF.

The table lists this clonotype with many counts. In DNA, the CDR3 is TGTGCCAGCAGTTCTGGACAGGGGGCTTGGAAGACCCAGTACTTC. Translating it yields CASSSGQGAWKTQYF. The J gene is TRBJ2-5, the V gene TRBV28, with 11 positions matching TRBD1. From germline, CDR1 is MDHEN and CDR2 SYDVKM. This CDR3 spans 15 amino acids. V shed 4 bases, J shed 6 bases, and the junction held 7 bases outside the gene matches.

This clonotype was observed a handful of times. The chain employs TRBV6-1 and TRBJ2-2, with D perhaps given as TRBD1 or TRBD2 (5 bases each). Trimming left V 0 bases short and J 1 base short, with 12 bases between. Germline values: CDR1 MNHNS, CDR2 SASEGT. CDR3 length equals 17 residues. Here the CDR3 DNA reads TGTGCCAGCAGTGAAGCCGTGGCAGGGAGGAACACCGGGGAGCTGTTTTTT. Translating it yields CASSEAVAGRNTGELFF.

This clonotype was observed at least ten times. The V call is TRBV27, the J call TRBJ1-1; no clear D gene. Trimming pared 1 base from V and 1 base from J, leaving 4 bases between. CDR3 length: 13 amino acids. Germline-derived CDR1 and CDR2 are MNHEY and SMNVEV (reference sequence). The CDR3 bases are TGTGCCAGCAGTTTATTAAGGAACACTGAAGCTTTCTTT. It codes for CASSLLRNTEAFF.

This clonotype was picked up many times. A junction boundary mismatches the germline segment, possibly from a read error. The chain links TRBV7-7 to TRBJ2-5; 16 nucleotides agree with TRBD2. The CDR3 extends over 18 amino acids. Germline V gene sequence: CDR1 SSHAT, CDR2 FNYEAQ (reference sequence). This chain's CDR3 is CASSPGTSGGASQETQYF. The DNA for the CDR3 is TGTGCTAGCAGCCCCGGGACTAGCGGGGGGGCCTCCCAAGAGACCCAGTACTTC. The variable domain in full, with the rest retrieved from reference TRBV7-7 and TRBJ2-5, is GAGVSQSPRYKVTKRGQDVTLRCDPISSHATLYWYQQALGQGPEFLTYFNYEAQPDKSGLPSDRFSAERPEGSISTLTIQRTEQRDSAMYRCASSPGTSGGASQETQYFGPGTRLLVL.

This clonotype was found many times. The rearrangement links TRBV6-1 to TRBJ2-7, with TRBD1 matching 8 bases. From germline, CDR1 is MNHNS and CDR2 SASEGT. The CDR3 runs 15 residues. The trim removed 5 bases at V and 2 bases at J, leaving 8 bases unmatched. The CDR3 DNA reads TGTGCCAGCAGTTATTACGGGACAGGTGCCTACGAGCAGTACTTC. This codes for CASSYYGTGAYEQYF.